Given below is one TCR beta chain in context. Per the authors' pipeline: Amplification of reference gene primers was used by the study to estimate nucleated cell counts. TCRdb's copy holds only in-frame clones and misses some; the assay was immunoSEQ multiplex PCR. V and J calls and clone size follow that table, whereas D and trimming were derived from the DNA. This sample yields 250,000 to 350,000 clones, of which roughly 88% are seen a single time; about 3.9% belongs to the top ten. These data come from a study of blood T cell repertoires in COVID-19. Study-level information: The United States, Italy and Spain supplied acute and convalescent COVID-19 samples. The analysed material was cDNA or gDNA that came from T cells, B-cell-depleted T cells, or PBMCs.

Sequences were obtained from peripheral blood. This sequence originates from a woman aged 50 to 60 with active or convalescent COVID-19.

CDR3: CTSSQIWQGDTGELFF. Here the CDR3 DNA reads TGCACCAGCAGCCAAATATGGCAGGGTGACACCGGGGAGCTGTTTTTT. The chain is built from TRBV1 and TRBJ2-2; the table calls TRBD1, which could not be checked here. TRBV1 is reported as a pseudogene. The CDR3 spans 16 residues.